The rows below give T cell receptor beta chains drawn from one sample of a study of shared clonotypes between healthy human individuals. This table comes from immunoSEQ multiplex PCR, and its TCRdb copy is limited to in-frame clones, with some not included. The sample holds 2 million to 2.5 million clones, under 95% seen once. The material sequenced was naive CD4+ T cells from PBMCs. The receptors stem from a man aged 18 to 30 in good health. Some clones in this sample may be carry-over from other donors' samples. CDR3s include the opening cysteine and the closing phenylalanine or tryptophan. The order of the fields is J gene, D gene, clone size, V gene, CDR3 protein, CDR3 DNA. A D gene is named only where the DNA matches it firmly. Size values are once, few and many counts, or a class for expanded clones, and some rows have none.

TRBJ1-5,.,.,TRBV10-2,CASSDAGAHQPQHF,TGCGCCAGCAGTGACGCAGGGGCTCATCAGCCCCAGCATTTT
TRBJ2-5,TRBD2,once,TRBV9,CASSVTSGRTETQYF,TGTGCCAGCAGCGTCACTAGCGGGAGGACAGAGACCCAGTACTTC
TRBJ1-5,.,.,TRBV18,CASSERTSNQPQHF,TGTGCCAGCTCAGAGAGGACCAGCAATCAGCCCCAGCATTTT
TRBJ2-3,.,.,TRBV5-1,CASRPTGASTDTQYF,TGCGCCAGCCGACCTACTGGAGCTAGCACAGATACGCAGTATTTT
TRBJ2-3,TRBD1,.,TRBV19,CASSPDRGKSTDTQYF,TGTGCCAGTAGCCCAGACAGGGGGAAGAGCACAGATACGCAGTATTTT
TRBJ2-3,.,.,TRBV6-5,CASRRLAGETQYF,TGTGCCAGCAGACGACTCGCCGGGGAGACGCAGTATTTT
TRBJ1-5,TRBD1,few,TRBV6-5,CASSPDRDQPQHF,TGTGCCAGCAGTCCCGACAGGGATCAGCCCCAGCATTTT
TRBJ2-1,.,.,TRBV11-2,CASSPSLTEINEQFF,TGTGCCAGCAGCCCTAGTCTGACGGAGATCAATGAGCAGTTCTTC
TRBJ2-7,.,.,TRBV5-1,CASSLAGGSPLSEQYF,TGCGCCAGCAGCTTGGCCGGGGGATCCCCTCTATCCGAGCAGTACTTC
TRBJ1-3,.,.,TRBV19,CASSVRWGDHTIYF,TGTGCCAGTAGTGTCCGGTGGGGGGACCACACCATATATTTT
TRBJ2-3,TRBD1,.,TRBV10-2,CASRLTGDKTDTQYF,TGCGCCAGCAGGTTGACAGGGGATAAGACAGATACGCAGTATTTT
TRBJ2-3,TRBD2,.,TRBV7-3,CASSFGTSGGTDTQYF,TGTGCCAGCAGCTTCGGGACTAGCGGAGGCACAGATACGCAGTATTTT
TRBJ1-5,TRBD1,.,TRBV7-9,CASSSSTGNQPQHF,TGTGCCAGCAGCTCATCGACAGGGAATCAGCCCCAGCATTTT
TRBJ1-2,.,.,TRBV10-3,CAISKTGDLNYGYTF,TGTGCCATCAGCAAAACAGGAGACCTTAACTATGGCTACACCTTC
TRBJ1-1,.,.,TRBV5-1,CASSLGQPGTEAFF,TGCGCCAGCAGCCTCGGACAGCCGGGGACTGAAGCTTTCTTT
TRBJ2-7,.,.,TRBV6-5,CASSYSWESFDEQYF,TGTGCCAGCAGTTATTCGTGGGAGTCCTTCGACGAGCAGTACTTC
TRBJ2-1,.,.,TRBV4-2,CASSQDFRGIRINEQFF,TGTGCCAGCAGCCAAGACTTTCGAGGGATTCGTATCAATGAGCAGTTCTTC
TRBJ1-5,.,.,TRBV28,CASSFKGLSNQPQHF,TGTGCCAGCAGTTTTAAGGGATTGAGCAATCAGCCCCAGCATTTT
TRBJ2-7,.,once,TRBV11-2,CASSFSYEQYF,TGTGCCAGCAGCTTTAGCTACGAGCAGTACTTC
TRBJ1-1,TRBD1,.,TRBV7-8,CASRLSGTGYVETEAFF,TGTGCCAGCAGACTATCGGGGACAGGGTATGTCGAGACTGAAGCTTTCTTT
TRBJ2-3,.,once,TRBV7-2,CASTPRPDWVTQYF,TGTGCCAGCACCCCCAGACCAGATTGGGTGACGCAGTATTTT
TRBJ1-5,TRBD1,.,TRBV19,CASNQNQGRGQPQHF,TGTGCCAGTAATCAAAACCAGGGCAGGGGGCAGCCCCAGCATTTT
TRBJ1-6,TRBD1,.,TRBV12-5,CASGLVLTGEDSSPLHF,TGTGCTAGTGGTTTGGTACTCACAGGGGAAGATTCTTCACCCCTCCACTTT
TRBJ2-2,.,.,TRBV6-5,CASSYRGVNTGELFF,TGTGCCAGCAGTTACAGGGGGGTGAACACCGGGGAGCTGTTTTTT
TRBJ2-1,.,.,TRBV13,CASSFVGMVVNEQFF,TGTGCCAGCAGCTTTGTGGGAATGGTGGTGAATGAGCAGTTCTTC
TRBJ2-3,.,once,TRBV4-3,CASSQDRMAGSTDTQYF,TGCGCCAGCAGCCAAGATCGAATGGCTGGAAGCACAGATACGCAGTATTTT
TRBJ2-1,TRBD2,.,TRBV11-2,CASSFNAGGSVF,TGTGCCAGCAGCTTTAATGCGGGAGGATCGGTCTTC
TRBJ1-2,TRBD1,.,TRBV6-6,CASSFTPGGEYGYTF,TGTGCCAGCAGTTTCACCCCAGGGGGCGAGTATGGCTACACCTTC
TRBJ2-5,.,.,TRBV5-1,CASSFLVEETQYF,TGCGCCAGCAGCTTTCTAGTAGAGGAGACCCAGTACTTC
TRBJ2-3,.,.,TRBV9,CASSADSRTDTQYF,TGTGCCAGCAGCGCCGACAGCCGCACAGATACGCAGTATTTT
TRBJ2-7,.,once,TRBV4-2,CASSQRADTTTYEQYF,TGTGCCAGCAGCCAAAGGGCCGATACTACCACCTACGAGCAGTACTTC
TRBJ1-1,TRBD1,.,TRBV7-2,CASSGGGNTEAFF,TGTGCCAGTTCAGGGGGCGGGAACACTGAAGCTTTCTTT
TRBJ1-1,.,.,TRBV4-1,CASSQADGRRGEAFF,TGCGCCAGCAGCCAAGCCGATGGGCGGCGTGGTGAAGCTTTCTTT
TRBJ2-5,.,once,TRBV30,CAWSQTGPPEYF,TGTGCCTGGAGCCAAACCGGGCCCCCGGAGTACTTC
TRBJ2-5,.,.,TRBV7-6,CASSLEVGKETQYF,TGTGCCAGCAGCTTAGAAGTAGGGAAAGAGACCCAGTACTTC